This T cell receptor beta chain was captured in a study of cytomegalovirus exposure and HLA in healthy donors. V lost 0 bases to trimming and J lost 1 base, with 7 bases between them. The CDR3 covers 15 residues. In germline, CDR1 is LGHNA, CDR2 YSLEER. The PCR was carried out with 60 Vbeta primers and 13 Jbeta primers. Clones were read by immunoSEQ multiplex PCR, and TCRdb kept only the in-frame ones, dropping some. The table shows some 91,000 clones, with roughly 80% occurring only once. The receptor was isolated from a man in his forties in good health and CMV-seropositive. Sequencing was carried out using PBMCs. The chain carries TRBV4-3 and TRBJ1-5, with D hard to call. The CDR3 is CASSQDAGSNQPQHF. CDR3 in DNA: TGCGCCAGCAGCCAAGACGCGGGGAGCAATCAGCCCCAGCATTTT.